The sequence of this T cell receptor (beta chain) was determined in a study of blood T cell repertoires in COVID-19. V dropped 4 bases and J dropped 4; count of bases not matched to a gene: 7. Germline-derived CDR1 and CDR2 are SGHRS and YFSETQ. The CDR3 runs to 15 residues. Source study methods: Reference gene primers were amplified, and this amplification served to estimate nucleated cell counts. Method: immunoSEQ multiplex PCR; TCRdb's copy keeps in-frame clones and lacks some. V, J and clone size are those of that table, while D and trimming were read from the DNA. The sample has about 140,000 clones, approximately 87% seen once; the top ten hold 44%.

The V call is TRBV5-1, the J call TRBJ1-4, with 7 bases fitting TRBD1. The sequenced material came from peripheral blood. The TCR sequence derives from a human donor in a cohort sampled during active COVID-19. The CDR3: CASSAGTASNEKLFF. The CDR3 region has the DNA TGCGCCAGCAGCGCGGGGACAGCAAGTAATGAAAAACTGTTTTTT.